The clone carrying this T cell receptor (beta chain) has only a few counts. This sample was taken from a study of blood T cell repertoires in COVID-19. Across the study: Samples of COVID-19 (acute and convalescent) were obtained from the United States, Italy and Spain. T cells, B-cell-depleted T cells, or PBMCs supplied cDNA or gDNA.

Per the authors' pipeline: Scientists estimated how many nucleated cells there were by amplifying reference gene primers. Libraries were prepared by immunoSEQ multiplex PCR; TCRdb keeps only in-frame clonotypes and omits some of them. V and J calls and clone size are copied from that table; D and trimming were computed from the DNA. There are some 13,000 clones in the sample; around 83% occur only once, and 32% lies in the top ten. Germline values: CDR1 SGHRS, CDR2 YFSETQ. The CDR3 length is 14 residues. V shed 1 base and J shed 2 bases, with 9 bases lying between them. The TCR was taken from a man aged 50 to 60 with active COVID-19. The specimen was peripheral blood. The chain combines TRBV5-1 with TRBJ2-5; TRBD1 is a possible D gene (5 bases). The CDR3 reads CASSLTGEQETQYF. CDR3 nucleotide sequence: TGCGCCAGCAGCTTGACAGGAGAACAAGAGACCCAGTACTTC. Variable domain in full (rest from reference TRBV5-1 and TRBJ2-5): KAGVTQTPRYLIKTRGQQVTLSCSPISGHRSVSWYQQTPGQGLQFLFEYFSETQRNKGNFPGRFSGRQFSNSRSEMNVSTLELGDSALYLCASSLTGEQETQYFGPGTRLLVL.